These 23 T cell receptor beta chains came from one sample sequenced in a study of CD8 T cells in ankylosing spondylitis. TCRdb analysed the 5' RACE reads with MiXCR anew, one entry per CDR3 protein. The data contain about 340,000 distinct CDR3 sequences, about 15% of them singletons. The specimen sequenced was blood, either unsorted or a sorted T cell fraction (not recorded which). The receptor source for this set is a male donor with ankylosing spondylitis or in good health (not recorded which).

This clonotype was found a few times. The chain couples TRBV4-1 to TRBJ1-1, with D unresolved. The germline V gene has CDR1 MGHRA and CDR2 YSYEKL. Trimming stripped 1 base from V and 4 bases from J, with 13 bases between. This CDR3 contains 15 residues. This CDR3 is CASSQGKIRPTEAFF. The DNA for the CDR3 is TGCGCCAGCAGCCAAGGGAAGATCCGACCCACTGAAGCTTTCTTT.

This clonotype was recorded a few times. The chain uses TRBV10-3 and TRBJ1-2; no definite D call. Germline CDR1 is ENHRY and CDR2 is SYGVKD. Trimming pared 2 bases from V and 3 bases from J, leaving 4 bases between. This CDR3 comprises 12 residues. The CDR3 loop reads CAISEPDYGYTF. The CDR3 nucleotides read TGTGCCATCAGTGAGCCGGACTATGGCTACACCTTC.

Only a few counts were recorded for this clonotype. A junction end diverges from the germline sequence, so it may reflect a read error. This chain joins TRBV19 and TRBJ2-3; perhaps TRBD2 as D (5 bases). The CDR3 runs 9 residues. Germline V CDR1 and CDR2: LNHDA, SQIVND (reference sequence). The CDR3 coding sequence is TGTGCCACTCTTCCTGTCGGAGGTTTT. Its protein product is CATLPVGGF.

There are a few counts of this clonotype. This rearrangement joins TRBV5-1 to TRBJ2-3; D unresolved. CDR3 length: 16 residues. Germline-derived CDR1 and CDR2 are SGHRS and YFSETQ. V lost 0 bases, J lost 2 bases, and 13 bases lay in between. In DNA, the CDR3 is TGCGCCAGCAGCTTGGAGAGCGCCCACTACACAGATACGCAGTATTTT. This codes for CASSLESAHYTDTQYF.

At least ten counts were recorded for this clonotype. This chain uses TRBV3-1 with TRBJ2-3, with 10 bases aligning to TRBD2. Per the germline V gene, CDR1 is LGHDT and CDR2 is YNNKEL (reference sequence). The CDR3 covers 17 residues. The trim removed 0 bases at V and 2 bases at J, leaving 5 bases unmatched. This CDR3 is CASSQDRLAGHTDTQYF. DNA for the CDR3: TGTGCCAGCAGCCAAGATAGACTAGCGGGCCACACAGATACGCAGTATTTT.

This chain joins TRBV20-1 and TRBJ1-1, with 7 positions matching TRBD1. Trimming at V came to 7 bases and at J to 2 bases, leaving 7 bases not matched to a gene. The germline V gene has CDR1 DFQATT and CDR2 SNEGSKA (reference sequence). This CDR3 comprises 13 residues. The CDR3 nucleotides read TGCAGTGGCGCGGGACAGATTAACACTGAAGCTTTCTTT. Translation gives CSGAGQINTEAFF.

V gene TRBV4-2 combines with J gene TRBJ2-7; possible D gene TRBD2, 6 bases. Trimming pared 0 bases from V and 2 bases from J, leaving 11 bases between. Germline assignment: CDR1 LGHNA and CDR2 YNFKEQ. CDR3 size: 15 residues. CDR3 region: CASSQDLALTYEQYF. CDR3 sequence (DNA): TGTGCCAGCAGCCAAGATCTAGCGTTGACCTACGAGCAGTACTTC.

V is TRBV2 and J is TRBJ2-7; a possible D gene is TRBD2 (5 bases). The CDR3 runs to 15 residues. Germline lookup yields CDR1 SNHLY and CDR2 FYNNEI. The V end lost 3 bases, the J end lost 0 bases, and 12 bases lay between the germline ends. CDR3 bases: TGTGCCAGCAGTGAGCGGGCGCTCCCCTCCTACGAGCAGTACTTC. This codes for CASSERALPSYEQYF.

In this sample, this clonotype turned up a few times. The chain has TRBV7-2 and TRBJ2-7, with 7 bases fitting TRBD1. Germline V gene data show CDR1 as SGHTA and CDR2 as FQGNSA. The CDR3 sequence is 14 residues long. The V segment lost 2 bases and the J segment 4 bases; nucleotides outside the gene matches: 5. CDR3 DNA sequence: TGTGCCAGCAGCTTAAACAGGGGCGGGTACGAGCAGTACTTC. Amino acid sequence: CASSLNRGGYEQYF.

This clonotype has more than one count but fewer than ten. V gene TRBV6-1 combines with J gene TRBJ2-2; the D gene is possibly TRBD2 (7 bases). Germline V gene data show CDR1 as MNHNS and CDR2 as SASEGT. This CDR3 spans 15 amino acids. V was pared by 6 bases and J by 6 bases, with 17 bases between. CDR3: CASSPGGAGAGELFF. For the CDR3, the DNA is TGTGCCAGCAGCCCGGGGGGCGCGGGGGCCGGGGAGCTGTTTTTT.

The genes are TRBV3-1 and TRBJ2-2; TRBD2 matches at 11 bases. The CDR3 contains 16 residues. After removal of 4 bases from V and 4 bases from J, the junction contained 5 bases not matched to a gene. Germline V gives CDR1 LGHDT, CDR2 YNNKEL (reference sequence). CDR3 sequence: CASSLSGGASTGELFF. CDR3 in DNA: TGTGCCAGCAGCCTTAGCGGGGGGGCGAGCACCGGGGAGCTGTTTTTT.

As regards this clonotype: A read error may be the cause here, since a much bigger clone is one base away. The chain is built from TRBV5-1 and TRBJ2-6; D not resolved. CDR1 SGHRS and CDR2 YFSETQ come from the germline V gene. This CDR3 has 17 residues. V was pared by 1 base and J by 4 bases, with 15 bases between. The CDR3 coding sequence is TGCGCCAGCAGCTTGATTTACAATGGTTCGGGGGCCAACGTCCTGACTTTC. It specifies CASSLIYNGSGANVLTF.

This clonotype was counted only a few times. J is TRBJ1-2 and V is TRBV3-1; TRBD1 matches 7 bases. The junction had 9 bases not matched to a gene; V was cut back by 3 bases and J by 5 bases. This CDR3 is built from 15 residues. Germline CDR1 and CDR2: LGHDT and YNNKEL (reference sequence). CDR3 loop: CASSQGTGQPYGYTF. CDR3 nucleotide sequence: TGTGCCAGCAGCCAGGGGACGGGACAGCCTTATGGCTACACCTTC. Together with reference TRBV3-1 and TRBJ1-2, the CDR3 gives the full variable domain: DTAVSQTPKYLVTQMGNDKSIKCEQNLGHDTMYWYKQDSKKFLKIMFSYNNKELIINETVPNRFSPKSPDKAHLNLHINSLELGDSAVYFCASSQGTGQPYGYTFGSGTRLTVV.

This clonotype came up a few times. This chain links TRBV5-6 with TRBJ1-1; TRBD1 matches 7 bases. Germline V CDR1 and CDR2: SGHDT, YYEEEE. V dropped 5 bases and J dropped 5; count of bases not matched to a gene: 12. The CDR3 totals 15 residues. The CDR3 reads CASRLDRGTVTEAFF. CDR3 nucleotides: TGTGCCAGCAGGTTAGATCGGGGGACAGTAACTGAAGCTTTCTTT.

This clonotype has a handful of counts. The chain has TRBV12-3 or TRBV12-4 and TRBJ1-5, with D unresolved. This CDR3 spans 12 amino acids. Trimming shortened V by 5 bases and J by 9 bases, and 11 bases separated the two germline ends. The CDR3 sequence: CASSVGDRPQHF. The CDR3, as DNA: TGTGCCAGCAGTGTGGGAGATCGGCCCCAGCATTTT.

The genes are TRBV5-1 and TRBJ2-7; weak D call: TRBD2 (6 bases). The CDR3 spans 16 residues. Germline loops: CDR1 SGHRS, CDR2 YFSETQ. The germline V and J ends were trimmed by 2 bases and 3 bases, with 18 bases remaining between them. Here the CDR3 DNA reads TGCGCCAGCAGCTTACCCCCTGCGGGCGGGGTCTACGAGCAGTACTTC. Protein: CASSLPPAGGVYEQYF.

This rearrangement joins TRBV27 to TRBJ2-1; 10 bases fit TRBD2. Germline V gives CDR1 MNHEY, CDR2 SMNVEV (reference sequence). V was pared by 5 bases and J by 7 bases, with 8 bases of the junction left unmatched. This CDR3 contains 15 residues. CDR3 residues: CASSTGLAVRNEQFF. The DNA for the CDR3 is TGTGCCAGCAGTACTGGACTAGCGGTAAGAAATGAGCAGTTCTTC.

The chain uses TRBV12-3 or TRBV12-4 and TRBJ2-3; 9 bases align to TRBD1. Trimming cost V 6 bases and J 5 bases; bases outside gene matches: 9. This CDR3 has 15 residues. The CDR3 reads CASSYGQGRGDTQYF. CDR3 sequence (DNA): TGTGCCAGCAGCTATGGACAGGGGAGAGGAGATACGCAGTATTTT.

The chain recombines TRBV20-1 with TRBJ2-5; TRBD2 aligns across 13 bases. J lost 4 bases, V lost 4 bases, and 6 bases had no gene match. The CDR3 consists of 15 residues. Germline V CDR1 and CDR2: DFQATT, SNEGSKA (reference sequence). The CDR3 nucleotides are TGCAGTGCTAAACTAGCGGGGGGGCTGACAGAGACCCAGTACTTC. Protein: CSAKLAGGLTETQYF.

This clonotype was seen just once. This chain joins TRBV20-1 and TRBJ1-4, with TRBD1 identical over 8 bases. CDR1 and CDR2 (germline): DFQATT, SNEGSKA (reference sequence). Trimming at V came to 6 bases and at J to 4 bases, leaving 13 bases not matched to a gene. The CDR3 is 16 residues long. The CDR3 protein is CSAAPGQATFNEKLFF. Written as DNA, the CDR3 is TGCAGTGCCGCTCCGGGACAGGCCACCTTTAATGAAAAACTGTTTTTT.

The table lists this clonotype with a few counts. J is TRBJ1-2 and V is TRBV4-1; D may be TRBD1 (6 bases). Germline CDR1 reads MGHRA; CDR2 reads YSYEKL. The CDR3 is 15 amino acids. Trimming removed 0 bases from V and 8 bases from J, with 16 bases in between. Written as DNA, the CDR3 is TGCGCCAGCAGCCAAGATTTCTTGGGGGCTGGAGGCTACACCTTC. This gives the protein CASSQDFLGAGGYTF.

This clonotype was detected many times. V and J are TRBV12-3 or TRBV12-4 and TRBJ2-6; possible D gene TRBD2, 6 bases. The CDR3 spans 15 residues. The V and J ends lost 5 bases and 2 bases respectively, with 10 bases between them. The CDR3 sequence is CASSQLATGANVLTF. In DNA form, the CDR3 reads TGTGCCAGCAGTCAGCTAGCGACTGGGGCCAACGTCCTGACTTTC.

The chain links TRBV10-2 to TRBJ2-1; D is uncertain. This CDR3 has 13 amino acids. V was cut by 6 bases and J by 9 bases, with 15 bases left in between. CDR1 and CDR2 (germline): WSHSY, SAAADI. The CDR3 bases are TGCGCCAGCAGCTTAAGGACGGAAGGTGAGCAGTTCTTC. It specifies CASSLRTEGEQFF.